This TCR beta chain emerged from a study of blood T cell repertoires in COVID-19. The CDR3 length is 15 residues. Sequenced by immunoSEQ multiplex PCR; TCRdb stores in-frame clones only, minus some. The sample lists 150,000 to 180,000 clones, approximately 86% occurring once. This TCR derives from a man aged 60 to 75 with COVID-19, enrolled during active disease. Sequencing was carried out using peripheral blood. The genes are TRBV21-1 and TRBJ2-5; the DNA was not compared with TRBD2, the D call given in the table. TRBV21-1 is designated a pseudogene. CDR3 DNA sequence: TGTGCCAGCAGCTCCGATAGCGGTTACCAAGAGACCCAGTACTTC. Its protein product is CASSSDSGYQETQYF.